The text below deals with one TCR beta chain. Its antigen is not known. Repertoires were generated with immunoSEQ multiplex PCR, while TCRdb's copy carries only in-frame clones and drops some. Among approximately 640,000 clones listed, 80% to 95% were seen once. The germline CDR1 and CDR2 sequences are LNHDA and SQIVND (reference sequence). The ends were cut back, 1 base at V and 4 bases at J, with 7 bases in the middle. The CDR3 length is 13 residues. These data come from a study of shared clonotypes between healthy human individuals. The study, taken as a whole, reports: Non-shared clonotypes had lower generation probabilities than those shared by all four donors. Among donors, sharing of clonotypes was expected to be affected by sequencing depth.

This TCR derives from a man between 18 and 29 years old in good health. Some clones in this sample may be carry-over from other donors' samples. V usage is TRBV19 and J usage is TRBJ1-2, with D unresolved. Sequences were obtained from memory CD8+ T cells from PBMCs. Sample subset: CD45RO+ cells pooled with CCR7-negative TemRA cells. In DNA form, the CDR3 reads TGTGCCAGTAGTATAGGGCAGAGCTATGGCTACACCTTC. Translated, it gives CASSIGQSYGYTF.